The 26 T cell receptor beta chains listed next were all sequenced from one sample in a study of technical replicates of blood from a handful of donors (TCRdb year 2017). Library creation used the immunoSEQ multiplex PCR assay. TCRdb provides this immuneACCESS table in a form limited to in-frame rearrangements. Some clones are lacking; in checked studies, under half of them reflect an unresolved V gene, and why the rest are absent is not known. The sample has 75,000 to 100,000 clones on record, about nine tenths of them singletons. Approximately 0.27% of the sample goes to the ten largest clones. The sample consisted of T cells isolated from PBMCs. These receptors originate from a human donor in good health.

The CDR3 DNA sequence: TGTGCCAGTAGTATAGAGGCAGGGGCCCGGATATATGGCTACACCTTC. This translates into CASSIEAGARIYGYTF. This chain uses TRBV19 with TRBJ1-2, with D possibly matching TRBD1 (6 bases). CDR1 LNHDA and CDR2 SQIVND come from the germline V gene (reference sequence). The CDR3 has 16 amino acids. V gave up 0 bases and J gave up 5 bases, with 16 bases separating them. The variable domain in full, with the rest retrieved from reference TRBV19 and TRBJ1-2, is DGGITQSPKYLFRKEGQNVTLSCEQNLNHDAMYWYRQDPGQGLRLIYYSQIVNDFQKGDIAEGYSVSREKKESFPLTVTSAQKNPTAFYLCASSIEAGARIYGYTFGSGTRLTVV.

This clone has a single count. V is TRBV4-1 and J is TRBJ2-3, with a possible D match to TRBD2 (6 bases). V was shortened by 1 base and J by 2 bases, with 16 bases between the two germline ends. CDR1 and CDR2 (germline): MGHRA, YSYEKL. This CDR3 is 17 amino acids long. CDR3 DNA sequence: TGCGCCAGCAGCCAAGTGGTAATGGGACTCCTCACAGATACGCAGTATTTT. This sequence encodes CASSQVVMGLLTDTQYF.

The V call is TRBV11-2, the J call TRBJ2-1, with D maybe TRBD2 (5 bases). Trimming took off 5 bases at V and 1 base at J, with 12 bases between the two ends. Germline V gene sequence: CDR1 SGHAT, CDR2 FQNNGV. CDR3 length: 15 residues. For the CDR3, the DNA is TGTGCCAGCAGCCGCATCAGCGGATCCTACAATGAGCAGTTCTTC. Translated, it gives CASSRISGSYNEQFF.

The V call is TRBV19, the J call TRBJ2-1, with D hard to call. V shed 2 bases and J shed 0 bases, with 8 bases lying between them. CDR1 and CDR2 (germline): LNHDA, SQIVND (reference sequence). CDR3 size: 15 residues. CDR3 nucleotide sequence: TGTGCCAGTAGTATACCGGCAGGCTCCTACAATGAGCAGTTCTTC. It translates to CASSIPAGSYNEQFF.

The V gene is TRBV7-9, the J gene TRBJ1-1; D unresolved. The CDR3 length is 11 residues. V lost 6 bases and J lost 3, with 5 bases in between. Per germline, CDR1 SEHNR and CDR2 FQNEAQ (reference sequence). CDR3 DNA: TGTGCCAGCAGTACATACACTGAAGCTTTCTTT. Protein: CASSTYTEAFF.

The chain is built from TRBV6-6 and TRBJ2-1; 9 bases agree with TRBD1. CDR3 length: 16 residues. Germline-derived CDR1 and CDR2 are MNHNY and SVGAGI (reference sequence). Trimming cost V 7 bases and J 3 bases; bases outside gene matches: 10. The CDR3 DNA sequence: TGTGCCAGCAAACCCTCCGGGACAGGGCGCTACAATGAGCAGTTCTTC. This codes for CASKPSGTGRYNEQFF.

The chain is built from TRBV5-1 and TRBJ1-3; TRBD1 is a possible D gene (6 bases). CDR3 length: 14 amino acids. From germline, CDR1 is SGHRS and CDR2 YFSETQ. V gave up 0 bases and J gave up 2 bases, with 6 bases separating them. CDR3 amino acids: CASSLDRAGNTIYF. The CDR3 DNA is TGCGCCAGCAGCTTGGACAGGGCTGGAAACACCATATATTTT.

The chain combines TRBV4-1 with TRBJ2-7; 7 nucleotides match TRBD1. V gave up 4 bases and J gave up 1 base; unmatched junction bases: 7. The CDR3 loop spans 15 amino acids. CDR1 and CDR2 from the germline V gene are MGHRA and YSYEKL. The CDR3 DNA reads as TGCGCCAGCAGCCCGCAGGGGGTCGAATCCTACGAGCAGTACTTC. Translating gives CASSPQGVESYEQYF.

This clone appeared once. The chain is built from TRBV27 and TRBJ2-3, with D unresolved. Between the trimmed V and J ends, which lost 0 bases and 0 bases, there was a span of 4 bases. This CDR3 has 14 amino acids. CDR1 is MNHEY, CDR2 SMNVEV, per germline (reference sequence). CDR3 in amino acids: CASSLSSSTDTQYF. DNA for the CDR3: TGTGCCAGCAGTTTATCCAGTAGCACAGATACGCAGTATTTT.

CDR3 residues: CASVPRTIPEAFF. The CDR3 bases are TGTGCCAGCGTCCCTAGGACAATCCCTGAAGCTTTCTTT. This chain links TRBV2 with TRBJ1-1; D is perhaps TRBD1 (5 bases). This CDR3 contains 13 residues. Germline V gene data show CDR1 as SNHLY and CDR2 as FYNNEI. Trimming removed 8 bases at V and 6 bases at J, with 16 bases between.

V and J are TRBV28 and TRBJ2-5; possible D gene TRBD2, 5 bases. The length of the CDR3 is 12 residues. Germline assignment: CDR1 MDHEN and CDR2 SYDVKM. V was cut by 1 base and J by 9 bases, with 9 bases left in between. In DNA, the CDR3 is TGTGCCAGCAGTTTATATCAGAGGGCCCAGTACTTC. Its protein product is CASSLYQRAQYF.

V usage is TRBV19 and J usage is TRBJ1-2; 10 nucleotides line up with TRBD1. The CDR3 runs 14 residues. Looked up from germline, CDR1 is LNHDA and CDR2 is SQIVND (reference sequence). Trimming cost V 5 bases and J 6 bases; bases outside gene matches: 6. The CDR3 DNA is TGTGCCAGTAGTCGGGACAGGGGTACTCATGGCTACACCTTC. This sequence encodes CASSRDRGTHGYTF.

J is TRBJ1-5 and V is TRBV5-1; a weak D match, TRBD1 (6 bases). The CDR3 is 16 amino acids. The V gene lost 0 bases and the J gene lost 4 bases, with 14 bases spanning the gap. Germline lookup yields CDR1 SGHRS and CDR2 YFSETQ. The CDR3 protein is CASSLAPTGLNQPQHF. In nucleotides, the CDR3 is TGCGCCAGCAGCTTGGCCCCGACAGGATTAAATCAGCCCCAGCATTTT. The variable domain in full, with the rest retrieved from reference TRBV5-1 and TRBJ1-5, is KAGVTQTPRYLIKTRGQQVTLSCSPISGHRSVSWYQQTPGQGLQFLFEYFSETQRNKGNFPGRFSGRQFSNSRSEMNVSTLELGDSALYLCASSLAPTGLNQPQHFGDGTRLSIL.

This clone is a singleton in its sample. V usage is TRBV18 and J usage is TRBJ2-7; possibly TRBD1 for D (6 bases). The CDR3 covers 14 residues. V lost 2 bases and J 1 base, leaving 9 bases between the germline ends. Germline CDR1 and CDR2: KGHSH and LQKENI. CDR3 residues: CASSPNRDSYEQYF. In DNA, the CDR3 is TGTGCCAGCTCACCAAACAGGGATTCCTACGAGCAGTACTTC.

This CDR3 is CASSLDIHTGELFF. CDR3 coding DNA: TGCGCCAGCAGCTTGGACATACACACCGGGGAGCTGTTTTTT. The V and J genes are TRBV5-1 and TRBJ2-2, with D unclear. There are 14 residues in the CDR3. V lost 0 bases to trimming and J lost 3 bases, with 6 bases between them. Germline-derived CDR1 and CDR2 are SGHRS and YFSETQ.

The chain carries TRBV28 and TRBJ2-4; D may be TRBD2 (6 bases). The CDR3 extends over 12 amino acids. V was trimmed by 3 bases and J by 6 bases, leaving 6 bases between them. Germline V CDR1 and CDR2: MDHEN, SYDVKM. In nucleotides, the CDR3 is TGTGCCAGCAGTTTCGGGGGAAACATTCAGTACTTC. Residues: CASSFGGNIQYF.

The chain recombines TRBV5-6 with TRBJ2-5; TRBD2 agrees at 9 bases. V trimming: 2 bases; J trimming: 3 bases; junction bases outside the gene matches: 2. There are 14 residues in the CDR3. Germline-derived CDR1 and CDR2 are SGHDT and YYEEEE. The CDR3, as DNA: TGTGCCAGCAGCTTACCTAGCGGGAAAGAGACCCAGTACTTC. This gives the protein CASSLPSGKETQYF.

The rearrangement uses TRBV5-4 and TRBJ2-1, with D possibly being TRBD2 (5 bases). The V end was cut by 4 bases, the J end by 6 bases, with 20 bases between. CDR3 length equals 16 residues. Looked up from germline, CDR1 is SGHNT and CDR2 is YYREEE (reference sequence). The CDR3 is CASSPRRTTTTNEQFF. In nucleotides, the CDR3 is TGTGCCAGCAGCCCTAGGAGGACGACGACTACCAATGAGCAGTTCTTC.

The J gene is TRBJ1-2, the V gene TRBV6-5; TRBD1 matches 9 bases. The CDR3 sequence is 15 residues long. Germline V CDR1 and CDR2: MNHEY, SVGAGI. The V and J ends lost 6 bases and 4 bases, in that order; junction bases with no gene match: 9. The CDR3: CASRPGTGPGYGYTF. DNA of the CDR3: TGTGCCAGCAGACCCGGGACAGGGCCCGGCTATGGCTACACCTTC.

This clone was observed a single time. This chain uses TRBV5-1 with TRBJ2-2; D might be TRBD1 (5 bases). Germline CDR1 SGHRS, CDR2 YFSETQ. The CDR3 runs to 19 residues. V gave up 4 bases and J gave up 0 bases, with 22 bases separating them. The CDR3 DNA is TGCGCCAGCAGCGTACGACAGATGAGCGCTCTATCGAACACCGGGGAGCTGTTTTTT. Translating it yields CASSVRQMSALSNTGELFF. Using reference TRBV5-1 and TRBJ2-2 for the parts outside the CDR3, the full variable domain is KAGVTQTPRYLIKTRGQQVTLSCSPISGHRSVSWYQQTPGQGLQFLFEYFSETQRNKGNFPGRFSGRQFSNSRSEMNVSTLELGDSALYLCASSVRQMSALSNTGELFFGEGSRLTVL.

The chain has TRBV6-6 and TRBJ2-7; D is unresolved. CDR1 is MNHNY, CDR2 SVGAGI, per germline (reference sequence). This CDR3 is 12 amino acids long. V was pared by 2 bases and J by 4 bases, with 6 bases between. CDR3 nucleotides: TGTGCCAGCAGTTACACCGCGTACGAGCAGTACTTC. Its translation is CASSYTAYEQYF.

The genes are TRBV7-9 and TRBJ2-3; D unclear. The V end was cut by 5 bases, the J end by 2 bases, with 8 bases between. The germline CDR1 and CDR2 sequences are SEHNR and FQNEAQ (reference sequence). The CDR3 totals 13 residues. CDR3 DNA: TGTGCCAGCAGCGATCTACTCACAGATACGCAGTATTTT. This translates into CASSDLLTDTQYF. Using reference TRBV7-9 and TRBJ2-3 for the parts outside the CDR3, the full variable domain is DTGVSQNPRHKITKRGQNVTFRCDPISEHNRLYWYRQTLGQGPEFLTYFQNEAQLEKSRLLSDRFSAERPKGSFSTLEIQRTEQGDSAMYLCASSDLLTDTQYFGPGTRLTVL.

J is TRBJ1-5 and V is TRBV28; D unclear. The ends were cut back, 6 bases at V and 2 bases at J, with 11 bases in the middle. The CDR3 consists of 14 residues. Germline V lookup: CDR1 MDHEN, CDR2 SYDVKM. CDR3 amino acids: CASSDIGGNQPQHF. CDR3 sequence (DNA): TGTGCCAGCAGCGATATAGGAGGCAATCAGCCCCAGCATTTT.

A single count supports this clone. The chain joins TRBV19 to TRBJ2-3; TRBD2 matches at 10 bases. CDR1 LNHDA and CDR2 SQIVND come from the germline V gene (reference sequence). The CDR3 is 19 residues long. Unmatched junction bases numbered 17, after V lost 1 base and J lost 7 bases. The CDR3 reads CASSIATRTSGSLDNTQYF. The DNA of the CDR3 is TGTGCCAGTAGTATAGCCACCCGGACTAGCGGTTCGTTAGACAATACGCAGTATTTT.

The chain combines TRBV6-5 with TRBJ2-5; 10 bases are a match to TRBD2. The J call is in doubt because the DNA end fits TRBJ2-7 better. The CDR3 has 15 amino acids. Germline lookup yields CDR1 MNHEY and CDR2 SVGAGI. CDR3 sequence reads: CASTLLAGSSYEQYF. The CDR3 DNA follows: TGTGCCAGCACCCTACTAGCGGGAAGCTCCTACGAGCAGTACTTC.

This clone was recorded once. The CDR3: CASGLVAGRDQPQHF. CDR3 coding DNA: TGTGCTAGTGGTTTGGTTGCAGGGCGTGATCAGCCCCAGCATTTT. The V and J genes are TRBV12-5 and TRBJ1-5, with D possibly TRBD1 on 5 matching bases. The V end was cut by 0 bases, the J end by 5 bases, with 11 bases between. Looked up from germline, CDR1 is LGHNT and CDR2 is FRNRAP. The CDR3 runs to 15 residues.